This TCR beta chain was identified during a study of neurological immune-mediated disorders. The authors made cDNA by 5'RACE with 10-nucleotide random UMIs. Every sequencing run generated in excess of 180 million TCR-beta sequences. These sequences covered 15-18 subjects. TCRdb fed the 5' RACE reads into MiXCR, producing one record per CDR3 protein. The repertoire holds 30,000 to 45,000 distinct CDR3 sequences, with around 10% as singletons. Study outcomes and limitations: Multiple sclerosis, the disease with the least TCR clonal expansion, fell below healthy controls, whereas HTLV-1-associated myelopathy showed the most.

This clonotype occurred many times. The antigen is undetermined. The study built unsorted libraries from 2 million PBMCs kept at -80 C. Sequences were obtained from PBMCs. The receptor comes from a woman aged 25 to 39 with HTLV-1-associated myelopathy (HAM/TSP).

CDR3 sequence (DNA): TGTGCCAGCAGCCCCCGGGGGAAGGGGCTCGGAAACACCATATATTTT. Protein product: CASSPRGKGLGNTIYF. The rearrangement links TRBV12-3 or TRBV12-4 to TRBJ1-3, with a possible D match to TRBD1 (5 bases). The CDR3 consists of 16 residues. V lost 6 bases to trimming and J lost 4 bases, with 19 bases between them.